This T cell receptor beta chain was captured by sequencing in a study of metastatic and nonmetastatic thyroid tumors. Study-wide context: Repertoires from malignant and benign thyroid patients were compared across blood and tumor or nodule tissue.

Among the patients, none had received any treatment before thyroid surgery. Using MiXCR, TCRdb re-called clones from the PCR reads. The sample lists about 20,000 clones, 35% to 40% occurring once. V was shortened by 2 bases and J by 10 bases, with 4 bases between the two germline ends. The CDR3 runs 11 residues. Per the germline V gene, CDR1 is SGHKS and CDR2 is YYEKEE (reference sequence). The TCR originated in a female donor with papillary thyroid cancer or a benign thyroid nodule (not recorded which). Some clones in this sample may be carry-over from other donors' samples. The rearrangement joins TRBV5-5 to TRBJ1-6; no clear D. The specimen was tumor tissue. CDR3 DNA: TGTGCCAGCAGCTTCCCCTCACCCCTCCACTTT. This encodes CASSFPSPLHF.